A selection of T cell receptor beta chains follows, all from one sample in a study of a mutant IDH1 vaccine in newly diagnosed glioma. The antigens of these receptors remain unknown. Method: immunoSEQ multiplex PCR; TCRdb's copy keeps in-frame clones and lacks some. The sample consists of about 54,000 clones, around four fifths of them appearing once. The material was PBMCs, obtained from a glioma patient whose treatment included an IDH1 peptide vaccine. Receptor source: a woman aged 18-30 years with glioma. Both conserved end residues are part of each CDR3. D genes are given only for firm matches. The size of a clone is reported for some rows only, either as once, few or many, or as a class for expanded clones.

CDR3nt,CDR3aa,v_gene,j_gene,abundance,d_gene
TGTGCCAGCAGCTCCCCAGCCGGGGAGACCCAGTACTTC,CASSSPAGETQYF,TRBV7-7,TRBJ2-5,once,NA
TGCGCCAGCAGCTACCCTCAGGGAGGGGACTATGGCTACACCTTC,CASSYPQGGDYGYTF,TRBV4-1,TRBJ1-2,NA,NA
TGTGCCAGCAGCTCAGGGCCTGGCCGGGAGCTGTTTTTT,CASSSGPGRELFF,TRBV7-2,TRBJ2-2,NA,NA
TGCAGCGTTGGTGAGCCTGGGGCCGGGTGGTTCGAAAAACTGTTTTTT,CSVGEPGAGWFEKLFF,TRBV29-1,TRBJ1-4,NA,NA
TGTGCCAGCAGTGTACCGGGACGGCAAGAGACCCAGTACTTC,CASSVPGRQETQYF,TRBV28,TRBJ2-5,few,NA
TGTGCCATCAGTGTTACTGGGTCTGGCTACACCTTC,CAISVTGSGYTF,TRBV10-3,TRBJ1-2,NA,NA
TGTGCCATCAGCCCAGGGTACACTGAAGCTTTCTTT,CAISPGYTEAFF,TRBV10-3,TRBJ1-1,NA,NA
TGTGCCACCCAGGGGAACAATGAGCAGTTCTTC,CATQGNNEQFF,TRBV15,TRBJ2-1,NA,NA
TGTGCCAGCAGTCGTAGCGGGGGGGCAGCGGATACGCAGTATTTT,CASSRSGGAADTQYF,TRBV6-4,TRBJ2-3,NA,TRBD2
TGTGCCAGCAGCCAAGAAGGTTTCTACGAGCAGTACTTC,CASSQEGFYEQYF,TRBV4-2,TRBJ2-7,NA,NA
TGTGCCAGCAGCCAAGATTTCGGTGGGTCAGAGGTGAATCAGCCCCAGCATTTT,CASSQDFGGSEVNQPQHF,TRBV4-2,TRBJ1-5,few,NA
TGCGCCAGCAGCCCCACAGGGGTCTCTGGAAACACCATATATTTT,CASSPTGVSGNTIYF,TRBV5-1,TRBJ1-3,NA,TRBD1
TGTGCCAGCATTATGGACAGGGTAGTGCAGCCCCAGCATTTT,CASIMDRVVQPQHF,TRBV6-1,TRBJ1-5,NA,TRBD1
TGTGCCAGCAGCTTAGGGGGGACAGGGTCCCACGAGCAGTACTTC,CASSLGGTGSHEQYF,TRBV7-2,TRBJ2-7,NA,TRBD1
TGTGCCAGCAGCGGTCTTCGGGACAGGGCCTCCAATGAGCAGTTCTTC,CASSGLRDRASNEQFF,TRBV7-9,TRBJ2-1,NA,TRBD1